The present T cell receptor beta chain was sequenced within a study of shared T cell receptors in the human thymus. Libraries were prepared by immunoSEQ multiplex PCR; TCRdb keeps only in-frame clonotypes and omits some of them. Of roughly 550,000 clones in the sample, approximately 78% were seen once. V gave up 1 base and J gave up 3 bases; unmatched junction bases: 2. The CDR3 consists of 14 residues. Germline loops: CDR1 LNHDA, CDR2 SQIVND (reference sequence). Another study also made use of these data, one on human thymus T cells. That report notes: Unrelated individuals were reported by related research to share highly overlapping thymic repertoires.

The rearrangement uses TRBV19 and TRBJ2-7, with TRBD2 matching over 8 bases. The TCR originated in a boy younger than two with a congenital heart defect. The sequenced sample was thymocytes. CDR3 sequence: CASSIAGLGYEQYF. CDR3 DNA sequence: TGTGCCAGTAGTATAGCGGGACTAGGCTACGAGCAGTACTTC.